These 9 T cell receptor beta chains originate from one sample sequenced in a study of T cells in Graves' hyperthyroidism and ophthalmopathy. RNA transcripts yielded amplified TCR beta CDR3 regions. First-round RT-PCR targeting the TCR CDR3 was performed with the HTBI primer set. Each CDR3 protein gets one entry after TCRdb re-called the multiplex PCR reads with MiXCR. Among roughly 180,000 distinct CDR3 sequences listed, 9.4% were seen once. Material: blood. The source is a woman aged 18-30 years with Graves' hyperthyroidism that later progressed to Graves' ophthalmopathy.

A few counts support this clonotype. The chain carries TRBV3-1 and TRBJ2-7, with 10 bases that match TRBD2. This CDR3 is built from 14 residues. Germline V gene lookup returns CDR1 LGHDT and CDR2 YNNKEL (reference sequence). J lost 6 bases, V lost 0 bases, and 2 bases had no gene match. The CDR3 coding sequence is TGTGCCAGCAGCCAAGAGCTAGCGGGAGCCGAGCAGTACTTC. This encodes CASSQELAGAEQYF.

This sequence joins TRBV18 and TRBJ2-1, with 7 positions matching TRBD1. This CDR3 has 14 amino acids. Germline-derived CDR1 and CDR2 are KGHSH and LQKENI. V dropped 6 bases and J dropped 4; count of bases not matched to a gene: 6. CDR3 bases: TGTGCCAGCTCGCCCGACAGGGTATACAATGAGCAGTTCTTC. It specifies CASSPDRVYNEQFF. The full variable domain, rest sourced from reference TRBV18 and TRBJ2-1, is NAGVMQNPRHLVRRRGQEARLRCSPMKGHSHVYWYRQLPEEGLKFMVYLQKENIIDESGMPKERFSAEFPKEGPSILRIQQVVRGDSAAYFCASSPDRVYNEQFFGPGTRLTVL.

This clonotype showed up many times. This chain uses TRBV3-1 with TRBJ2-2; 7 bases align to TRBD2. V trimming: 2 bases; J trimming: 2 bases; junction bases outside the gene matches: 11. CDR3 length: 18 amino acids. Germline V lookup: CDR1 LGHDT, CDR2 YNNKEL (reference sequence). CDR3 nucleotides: TGTGCCAGCAGCCAATGGACCACCGGGACTATAAACACCGGGGAGCTGTTTTTT. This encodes CASSQWTTGTINTGELFF.

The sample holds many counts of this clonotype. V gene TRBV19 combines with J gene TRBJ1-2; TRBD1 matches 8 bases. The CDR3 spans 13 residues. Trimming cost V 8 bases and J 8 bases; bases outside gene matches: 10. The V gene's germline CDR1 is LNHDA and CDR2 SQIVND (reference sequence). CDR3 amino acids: CASCWGQASGYTF. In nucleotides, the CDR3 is TGTGCCAGTTGTTGGGGACAGGCCTCGGGCTACACCTTC.

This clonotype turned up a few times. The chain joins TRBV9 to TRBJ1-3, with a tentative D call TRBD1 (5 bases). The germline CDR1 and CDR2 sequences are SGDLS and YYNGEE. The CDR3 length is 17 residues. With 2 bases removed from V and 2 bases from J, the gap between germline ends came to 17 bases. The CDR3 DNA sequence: TGTGCCAGCAGCGTGGGTCAGGGTGCGTTGACTGGAAACACCATATATTTT. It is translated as CASSVGQGALTGNTIYF. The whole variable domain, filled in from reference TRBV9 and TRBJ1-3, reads DSGVTQTPKHLITATGQRVTLRCSPRSGDLSVYWYQQSLDQGLQFLIQYYNGEERAKGNILERFSAQQFPDLHSELNLSSLELGDSALYFCASSVGQGALTGNTIYFGEGSWLTVV.

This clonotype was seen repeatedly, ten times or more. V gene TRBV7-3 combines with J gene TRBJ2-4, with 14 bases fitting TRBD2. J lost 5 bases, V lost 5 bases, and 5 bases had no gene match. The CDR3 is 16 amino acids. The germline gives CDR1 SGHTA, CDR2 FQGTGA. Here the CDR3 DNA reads TGTGCCAGCAGCGCGGGGACTAGCGGGGGTCAAAACATTCAGTACTTC. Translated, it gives CASSAGTSGGQNIQYF.

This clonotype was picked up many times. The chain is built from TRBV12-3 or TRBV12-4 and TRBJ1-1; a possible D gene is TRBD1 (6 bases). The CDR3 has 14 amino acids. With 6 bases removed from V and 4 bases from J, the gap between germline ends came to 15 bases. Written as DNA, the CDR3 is TGTGCCAGCAGGTACAGGGCGAGGAGCACTGAAGCTTTCTTT. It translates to CASRYRARSTEAFF.

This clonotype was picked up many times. Here the CDR3 reads CAWSVERTELYGYTF. CDR3 in DNA: TGTGCCTGGAGTGTAGAGAGGACAGAACTATATGGCTACACCTTC. The chain couples TRBV30 to TRBJ1-2, with D perhaps TRBD1 (6 bases). CDR1 GTSNPN and CDR2 SVGIG come from the germline V gene (reference sequence). The V end lost 0 bases, the J end lost 5 bases, and 16 bases lay between the germline ends. This CDR3 has 15 residues. The whole variable domain, remainder taken from reference TRBV30 and TRBJ1-2, is SQTIHQWPATLVQPVGSPLSLECTVEGTSNPNLYWYRQAAGRGLQLLFYSVGIGQISSEVPQNLSASRPQDRQFILSSKKLLLSDSGFYLCAWSVERTELYGYTFGSGTRLTVV.

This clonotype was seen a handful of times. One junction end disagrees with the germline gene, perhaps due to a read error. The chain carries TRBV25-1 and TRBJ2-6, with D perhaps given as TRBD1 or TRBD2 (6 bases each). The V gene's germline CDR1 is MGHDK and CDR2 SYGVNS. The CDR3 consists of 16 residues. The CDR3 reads CASSDLYGGRRQTVPF. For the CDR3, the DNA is TGTGCCAGCAGTGACCTATATGGGGGGCGGAGGCAGACAGTGCCTTTC.